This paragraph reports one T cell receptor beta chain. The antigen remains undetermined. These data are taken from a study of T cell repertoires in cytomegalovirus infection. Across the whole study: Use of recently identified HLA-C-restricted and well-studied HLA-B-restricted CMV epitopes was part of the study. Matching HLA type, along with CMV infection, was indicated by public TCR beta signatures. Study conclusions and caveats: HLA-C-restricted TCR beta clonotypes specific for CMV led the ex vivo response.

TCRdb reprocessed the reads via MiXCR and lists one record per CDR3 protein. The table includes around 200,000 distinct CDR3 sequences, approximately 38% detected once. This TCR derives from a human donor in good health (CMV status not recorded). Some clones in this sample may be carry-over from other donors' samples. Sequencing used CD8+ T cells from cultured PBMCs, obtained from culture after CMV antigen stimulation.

The CDR3 loop is CASSQDLRDYEQYF. In nucleotides, the CDR3 is TGTGCCAGCAGCCAAGATCTCCGAGACTACGAGCAGTACTTC. This chain connects TRBV4-2 to TRBJ2-7, with D uncertain. The CDR3 loop spans 14 amino acids. Germline CDR1 reads LGHNA; CDR2 reads YNFKEQ. V lost 0 bases, J lost 3 bases, and 9 bases lay in between.